This TCR beta chain was sequenced in a study of HIV-infected patients and healthy controls. Using its own MiXCR run on the 5' RACE reads, TCRdb lists one record per CDR3 protein. In the table there are under 70,000 distinct CDR3 sequences, under 25% of which are singletons. The V gene's germline CDR1 is SEHNR and CDR2 FQNEAQ (reference sequence). This CDR3 region has 14 residues. J gave up 7 bases and V 3 bases, and 4 bases lay outside the gene matches. The receptor's source is a human donor in good health. The chain joins TRBV7-9 to TRBJ1-4; 8 bases agree with TRBD1. What was sequenced was CD4+ T cells from blood. The CDR3 loop is CASSFGQGSEKLFF. As DNA, the CDR3 is TGTGCCAGCAGCTTCGGACAGGGTAGTGAAAAACTGTTTTTT.